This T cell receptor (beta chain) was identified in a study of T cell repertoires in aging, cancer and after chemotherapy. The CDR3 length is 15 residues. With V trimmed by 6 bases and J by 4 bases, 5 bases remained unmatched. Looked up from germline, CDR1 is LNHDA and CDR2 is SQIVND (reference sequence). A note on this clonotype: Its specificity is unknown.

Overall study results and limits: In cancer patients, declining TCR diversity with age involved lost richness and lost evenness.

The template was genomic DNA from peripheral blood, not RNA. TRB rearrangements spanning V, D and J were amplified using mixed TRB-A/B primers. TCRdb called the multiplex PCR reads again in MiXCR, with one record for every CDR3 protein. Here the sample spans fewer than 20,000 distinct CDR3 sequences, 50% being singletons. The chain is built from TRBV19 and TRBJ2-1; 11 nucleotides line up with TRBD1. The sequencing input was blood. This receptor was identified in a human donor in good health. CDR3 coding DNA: TGTGCCAGTAGAGCGGACAGGGGGCAATACAATGAGCAGTTCTTC. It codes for CASRADRGQYNEQFF.